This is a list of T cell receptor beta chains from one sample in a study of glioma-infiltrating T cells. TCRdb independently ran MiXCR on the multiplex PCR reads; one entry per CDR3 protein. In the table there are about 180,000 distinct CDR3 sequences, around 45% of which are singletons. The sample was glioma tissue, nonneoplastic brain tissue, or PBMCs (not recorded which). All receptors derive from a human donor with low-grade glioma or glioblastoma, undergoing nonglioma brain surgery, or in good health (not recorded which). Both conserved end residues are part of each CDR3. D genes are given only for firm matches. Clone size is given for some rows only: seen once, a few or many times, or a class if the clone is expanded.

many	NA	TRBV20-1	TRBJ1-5	CSASGPAGHHQPQHF	TGCAGTGCTAGTGGACCGGCCGGCCACCATCAGCCCCAGCATTTT
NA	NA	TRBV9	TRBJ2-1	CASSVGGGGGYNEQFF	TGTGCCAGCAGCGTAGGTGGGGGAGGAGGTTACAATGAGCAGTTCTTC
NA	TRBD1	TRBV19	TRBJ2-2	CASSTTPGTGMNTGELFF	TGTGCCAGTAGTACAACTCCCGGGACAGGAATGAACACCGGGGAGCTGTTTTTT
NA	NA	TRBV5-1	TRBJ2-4	CASSRGEEAKNIQYF	TGCGCCAGCAGCAGGGGGGAGGAGGCCAAAAACATTCAGTACTTC
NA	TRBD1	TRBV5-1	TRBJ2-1	CASSFNDRGNEQFF	TGCGCCAGCAGCTTTAATGACAGGGGTAATGAGCAGTTCTTC
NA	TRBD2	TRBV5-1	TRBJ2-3	CASSMGLAGGEGDTQYF	TGCGCCAGCAGCATGGGACTAGCGGGAGGAGAAGGAGATACGCAGTATTTT
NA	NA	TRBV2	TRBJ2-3	CASSDLANLGTDTQYF	TGTGCCAGCAGTGACCTGGCTAATCTTGGGACAGATACGCAGTATTTT
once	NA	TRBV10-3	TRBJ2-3	CAISEGASGPSTDTEYF	TGTGCCATAAGTGAGGGGGCTAGCGGCCCTAGCACAGATACGGAGTATTTT
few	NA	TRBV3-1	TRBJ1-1	CASSQDGGHSAEAFF	TGTGCCAGCAGCCAAGATGGGGGGCACAGCGCTGAAGCTTTCTTT
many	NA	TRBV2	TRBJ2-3	CASSVLGGFSTDTQYF	TGTGCCAGCAGTGTCTTAGGAGGCTTTAGCACAGATACGCAGTATTTT
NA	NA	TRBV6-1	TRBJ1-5	CASSNGRVFRNQHQHF	TGTGCCAGCAGCAATGGGAGGGTTTTTAGAAATCAGCACCAGCATTTC
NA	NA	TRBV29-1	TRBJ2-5	CSVGHQETQYF	TGCAGCGTTGGACACCAAGAGACCCAGTACTTC
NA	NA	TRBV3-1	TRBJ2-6	CASSQVITSGANVLTF	TGTGCCAGCAGCCAGGTCATCACCTCTGGGGCCAACGTCCTGACTTTC
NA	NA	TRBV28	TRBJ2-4	CASSLAILAKNIQYF	TGTGCCAGCAGTTTGGCCATTTTAGCCAAAAACATTCAGTACTTC
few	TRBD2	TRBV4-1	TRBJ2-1	CASSQDRPTLAGGSYNEQFF	TGCGCCAGCAGCCAGGACCGCCCAACTCTAGCGGGAGGATCCTACAATGAGCAGTTCTTC
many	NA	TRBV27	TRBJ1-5	CASSSAPSGDQPQHF	TGTGCCAGCAGTTCCGCACCCTCAGGGGATCAGCCCCAGCATTTT